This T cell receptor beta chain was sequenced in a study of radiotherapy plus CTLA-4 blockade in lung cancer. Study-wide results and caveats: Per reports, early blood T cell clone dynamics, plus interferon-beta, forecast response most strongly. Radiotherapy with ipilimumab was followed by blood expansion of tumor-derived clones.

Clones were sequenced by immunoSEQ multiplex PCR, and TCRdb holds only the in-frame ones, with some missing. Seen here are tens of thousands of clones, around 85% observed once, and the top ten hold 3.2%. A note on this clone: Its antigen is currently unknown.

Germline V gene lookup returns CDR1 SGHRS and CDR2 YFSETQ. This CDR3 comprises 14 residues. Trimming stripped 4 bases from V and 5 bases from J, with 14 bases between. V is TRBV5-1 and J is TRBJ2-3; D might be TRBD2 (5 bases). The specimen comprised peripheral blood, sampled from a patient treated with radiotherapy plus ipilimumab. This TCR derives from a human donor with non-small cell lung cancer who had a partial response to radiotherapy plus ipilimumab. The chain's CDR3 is CASSLDGEGDTQYF. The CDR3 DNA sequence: TGCGCCAGCAGCCTGGATGGCGAGGGAGATACGCAGTATTTT. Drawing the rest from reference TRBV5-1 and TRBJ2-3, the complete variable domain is KAGVTQTPRYLIKTRGQQVTLSCSPISGHRSVSWYQQTPGQGLQFLFEYFSETQRNKGNFPGRFSGRQFSNSRSEMNVSTLELGDSALYLCASSLDGEGDTQYFGPGTRLTVL.